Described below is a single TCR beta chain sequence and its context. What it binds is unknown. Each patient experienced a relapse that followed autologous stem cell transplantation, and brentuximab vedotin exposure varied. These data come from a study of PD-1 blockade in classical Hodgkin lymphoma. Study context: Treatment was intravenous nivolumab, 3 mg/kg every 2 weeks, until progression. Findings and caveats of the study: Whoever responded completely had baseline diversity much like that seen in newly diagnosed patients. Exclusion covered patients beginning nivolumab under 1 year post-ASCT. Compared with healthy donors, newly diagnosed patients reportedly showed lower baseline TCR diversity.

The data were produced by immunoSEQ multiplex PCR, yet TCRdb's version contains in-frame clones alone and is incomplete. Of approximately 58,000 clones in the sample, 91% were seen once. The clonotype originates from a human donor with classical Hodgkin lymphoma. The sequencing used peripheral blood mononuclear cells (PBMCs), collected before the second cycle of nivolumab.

The CDR3 here is CASRPIQGPYNEQFF. Written as DNA, the CDR3 is TGCGCCAGCAGACCTATACAGGGGCCCTACAATGAGCAGTTCTTC. The rearrangement uses TRBV5-1 and TRBJ2-1; TRBD1 aligns across 7 bases. CDR3 size: 15 residues. The V segment lost 5 bases and the J segment 2 bases; nucleotides outside the gene matches: 7. CDR1 and CDR2 (germline): SGHRS, YFSETQ.